The clone carrying this T cell receptor (beta chain) was counted many times. Its antigen remains unidentified. Germline assignment: CDR1 MNHNS and CDR2 SASEGT. CDR3 length: 13 residues. V was trimmed by 6 bases and J by 0 bases, leaving 8 bases between them. This sample is drawn from a study of identical twins. Findings and caveats of the study: Sequences that were out-of-frame, alpha and twin-shared displayed an excess of low generation probability.

TCRdb itself ran the 5' RACE reads through MiXCR, one entry per CDR3 protein. The sample lists 200,000 or so distinct CDR3 sequences, about 7.5% seen once, with 1.9% in the top ten. These records were also assigned to another study, of yellow fever vaccine responses in identical twins.

What was sequenced was memory (CD45RO+) T cells sorted from blood. The origin of this receptor is a woman under 30 in good health. This rearrangement joins TRBV6-1 to TRBJ1-1; no firm D call. CDR3 nucleotides: TGTGCCAGCAGGAGGAAAATGAACACTGAAGCTTTCTTT. Its translation is CASRRKMNTEAFF.